A selection of T cell receptor beta chains follows, all from one sample in a study of blood T cell repertoires in COVID-19. Produced via immunoSEQ multiplex PCR; TCRdb's table is partial and in-frame only. The sample gives roughly 200,000 clones, around 87% of which show up once; approximately 6.2% is in the top ten. Sample: peripheral blood. These receptors all come from a man aged 60-69 years who had recovered from COVID-19. Both conserved end residues are part of each CDR3. D genes are given only for firm matches. Expanded clones are given a class, and other clones once, few, many or no size at all.

TRBV10-3	TRBD2	TRBJ2-5	17	NA	TGTGCCATCAGGGGGACTAGCGGGGGGCTTTCCCAAGAGACCCAGTACTTC	CAIRGTSGGLSQETQYF
TRBV10-3	TRBD1	TRBJ2-7	12	NA	TGTGCCTCTTCAGGGGGAAATTACGAGCAGTACTTC	CASSGGNYEQYF
TRBV15	NA	TRBJ2-7	15	NA	TGTGCCACCAGCCACTCCCGGGGGGCGGTCTACGAGCAGTACTTC	CATSHSRGAVYEQYF
TRBV24-1	NA	TRBJ2-1	17	NA	TGTGCCACCTCCCCCGTCCAGGGGAGCGGAGACTACAATGAGCAGTTCTTC	CATSPVQGSGDYNEQFF
TRBV5-1	TRBD1	TRBJ1-1	18	once	TGCGCCAGCAGCTTGCTCCTGGGACAGGGGGCAAGAAATGGTCAAGCTTTCTTT	CASSLLLGQGARNGQAFF
TRBV5-4	NA	TRBJ2-1	15	NA	TGTGCCAGCAGCTCTGGAGCTAGATCGAACAATGAGCAGTTCTTC	CASSSGARSNNEQFF
TRBV28	TRBD1	TRBJ1-2	14	NA	TGTGCCAGCAGTTTGGGACAGGGGAGCTATGGCTACACCTTC	CASSLGQGSYGYTF
TRBV9	TRBD2	TRBJ2-1	11	NA	TGTGCCAGCAGCCCCGGACTAGCGAAGTTCTTC	CASSPGLAKFF
TRBV7-2	NA	TRBJ2-1	13	NA	TGTGCCAGCAGCTTAAAGTTGGCGGGTGAGCAGTTCTTC	CASSLKLAGEQFF
TRBV21-1	NA	TRBJ2-2	15	NA	TGTGCCAGCACCCGGGGACAGGAGAACACCGGGGAGCTGTTTTTT	CASTRGQENTGELFF
TRBV30	NA	TRBJ2-3	13	NA	TGTGCCTGGAGTAGACTAAGAACAGATACGCAGTATTTT	CAWSRLRTDTQYF
TRBV28	TRBD2	TRBJ2-2	16	NA	TGTGCCAGCAGTCGACTAGCGGGACCCAACACCGGGGAGCTGTTTTTT	CASSRLAGPNTGELFF
TRBV2	NA	TRBJ2-5	15	once	TGTGCCAGCAGTGACTCGGGGTCCCTGGAAGAGACCCAGTACTTC	CASSDSGSLEETQYF
TRBV4-1	TRBD1	TRBJ2-7	15	NA	TGCGCCAGCAGCCAAGCCGGGACAGGGGGCTTCGAGCAGTACTTC	CASSQAGTGGFEQYF
TRBV30	NA	TRBJ1-2	13	NA	TGTGCCTGGAGGTCCCCGGGGGGCTATGGCTACACCTTC	CAWRSPGGYGYTF
TRBV6-5	NA	TRBJ1-5	14	few	TGTGCCACCGGGAGAGGTGACAACAATCAGCCCCAGCATTTT	CATGRGDNNQPQHF
TRBV4-1	TRBD1	TRBJ1-1	15	NA	TGCGCCAGCAGCCAATTACCGGGACAGGGACATAAAGCTTTCTTT	CASSQLPGQGHKAFF
TRBV9	TRBD1	TRBJ2-7	14	NA	TGTGCCAGCAGTCTCGGGACAGGGGACCAACTCCAGTACTTC	CASSLGTGDQLQYF
TRBV18	TRBD1	TRBJ1-4	15	few	TGTGCCAGCTCACCGGGAGACAGGGACGGTGAAAAACTGTTTTTT	CASSPGDRDGEKLFF
TRBV9	TRBD1	TRBJ2-3	17	NA	TGTGCCAGCAGCGTAGAGGGACAGTCGACCTTCACAGATACGCAGTATTTT	CASSVEGQSTFTDTQYF
TRBV24-1	NA	TRBJ2-1	14	NA	TGTGCCACCAGTGATAGACAGGCTGGCAATGAGCAGTTCTTC	CATSDRQAGNEQFF
TRBV7-9	TRBD1	TRBJ2-1	16	NA	TGTGCCAGCAGCTTACACGGGACAGGTGACTACAATGAGCAGTTCTTC	CASSLHGTGDYNEQFF
TRBV10-1	TRBD1	TRBJ2-7	14	NA	TGCGCCAGCAGTGAAGGGACAGGGGATTTGAGGCAGTACTTC	CASSEGTGDLRQYF
TRBV27	NA	TRBJ1-5	17	few	TGTGCCAGCAGTTTATGGGGGGGCCAGGGAAGTATTCAGCCCCAGCATTTT	CASSLWGGQGSIQPQHF
TRBV5-1	TRBD1	TRBJ2-5	15	NA	TGCGCCAGCACCTCCGGGACAGGGGGCCAAGAGACCCAGTACTTC	CASTSGTGGQETQYF
TRBV7-6	NA	TRBJ2-7	20	NA	TGTGCCAGCAGCTTAGCGCTGGGAGTCAGCCCAGTCCGGATCTCCTACGAGCAGTACTTC	CASSLALGVSPVRISYEQYF
TRBV18	NA	TRBJ2-7	15	NA	TGTGCCAGCTCACCATCCGAGACAGCCTACACCGAGCAGTACTTC	CASSPSETAYTEQYF
TRBV18	NA	TRBJ2-7	12	many	TGTGCCAGCTCACCGGAGGCCTACGAGCAGTACTTC	CASSPEAYEQYF
TRBV7-3	TRBD2	TRBJ2-2	15	NA	TGTGCCAGCAGGGTAGCGGGGGTGAACACCGGGGAGCTGTTTTTT	CASRVAGVNTGELFF
TRBV6-5	TRBD1	TRBJ1-5	15	NA	TGTGCCAGCAGAAAAGACAGGGGTAATAATCAGCCCCAGCATTTT	CASRKDRGNNQPQHF
TRBV4-2	NA	TRBJ1-1	15	NA	TGTGCCAGCAGCCAAGAACCAGGGTGGAACACTGAAGCTTTCTTT	CASSQEPGWNTEAFF
TRBV27	TRBD2	TRBJ2-1	17	NA	TGTGCCAGCAGTTCTGGGACTAGCGGGGTCTCCTACAATGAGCAGTTCTTC	CASSSGTSGVSYNEQFF
TRBV7-3	NA	TRBJ1-1	14	NA	TGTGCCAGCAGCAGACAGGTTTCGAACACTGAAGCTTTCTTT	CASSRQVSNTEAFF
TRBV7-2	NA	TRBJ1-2	16	NA	TGTGCCAGCAGCTTAGCGTTGGGAGGGAGGGTAAATGGCTACACCTTC	CASSLALGGRVNGYTF
TRBV5-1	TRBD1	TRBJ1-2	15	NA	TGCGCCAGCAGCTTGATGGCAGGGGGTAGCTATGGCTACACCTTC	CASSLMAGGSYGYTF
TRBV6-6	NA	TRBJ2-7	14	NA	TGTGCCAGCAAAGATGGGGGGACAGCCTACGAGCAGTACTTC	CASKDGGTAYEQYF
TRBV7-9	TRBD1	TRBJ2-7	16	NA	TGTGCCAGCAGCTTAGACGGGACAGGAAGCTCCTACGAGCAGTACTTC	CASSLDGTGSSYEQYF
TRBV3-1/TRBV3-2	TRBD1	TRBJ2-1	15	NA	TGTGCCAGCAGCCAGGCCGGGACAGCCTACAATGAGCAGTTCTTC	CASSQAGTAYNEQFF
TRBV5-1	TRBD2	TRBJ2-1	18	NA	TGCGCCAGCAGCCTTTCGGGACAGGGGGAGACTAGCGGGAGGGCACAGTTCTTC	CASSLSGQGETSGRAQFF
TRBV20-1	NA	TRBJ1-6	11	NA	TGCAGTGCGCAGGGGAGTTCACCCCTCCACTTT	CSAQGSSPLHF
TRBV6-4	NA	TRBJ1-1	17	NA	TGTGCCAGCAGGAGGGGATACCTACAGGGCCGGAACACTGAAGCTTTCTTT	CASRRGYLQGRNTEAFF
TRBV24-1	TRBD1	TRBJ1-6	14	NA	TGTGCCACCAGTGAAGCCACGCAGGGGGCTCCCCTCCACTTT	CATSEATQGAPLHF
TRBV4-2	NA	TRBJ1-1	15	NA	TGTGCCAGCAGCCAAGATACGGGCGGGGACACTGAAGCTTTCTTT	CASSQDTGGDTEAFF
TRBV27	NA	TRBJ1-5	16	NA	TGTGCCAGCAGCCCAAGCCCGGACAGCAACAATCAGCCCCAGCATTTT	CASSPSPDSNNQPQHF